This entry features one T cell receptor (beta chain) sequence. Its matching antigen is unknown. The data stem from a study of vaccination effects on CD4 cells after COVID-19. Notes on the study in general: Only a single clone (1 of 255 vaccine-induced clones in healthy vaccinees) cross-reacted with common cold coronaviruses.

In the ViraFEST assay, antigen-specific CD4+ clonotypes were identified by expansion after peptide-pool stimulation. It was after roughly 11 days of culture that CD4+ T cells were isolated. According to the study, vaccine recipients showed no prior SARS-CoV-2 infection and negative nucleocapsid antibodies. Clones were sequenced by immunoSEQ multiplex PCR, and TCRdb holds only the in-frame ones, with some missing. This table has roughly 75,000 clones, over 65% appearing once. Germline V gene lookup returns CDR1 MNHNY and CDR2 SVGAGI (reference sequence). The germline V and J ends were trimmed by 7 bases and 1 base, with 10 bases remaining between them. CDR3 size: 13 residues.

The clonotype originates from a human donor who received a COVID-19 vaccine. The sample consisted of CD4+ T cells from PBMCs cultured with HCoV-OC43 spike peptides, taken before COVID-19 vaccination. Subset denoted: HCoV-OC43 spike overlapping peptide pool stimulation. V usage is TRBV6-6 and J usage is TRBJ2-5; D assignment may be TRBD1 or TRBD2 (5 bases each). CDR3 amino acids: CASKVRGQETQYF. The CDR3 DNA reads as TGTGCCAGCAAGGTGAGGGGCCAAGAGACCCAGTACTTC.